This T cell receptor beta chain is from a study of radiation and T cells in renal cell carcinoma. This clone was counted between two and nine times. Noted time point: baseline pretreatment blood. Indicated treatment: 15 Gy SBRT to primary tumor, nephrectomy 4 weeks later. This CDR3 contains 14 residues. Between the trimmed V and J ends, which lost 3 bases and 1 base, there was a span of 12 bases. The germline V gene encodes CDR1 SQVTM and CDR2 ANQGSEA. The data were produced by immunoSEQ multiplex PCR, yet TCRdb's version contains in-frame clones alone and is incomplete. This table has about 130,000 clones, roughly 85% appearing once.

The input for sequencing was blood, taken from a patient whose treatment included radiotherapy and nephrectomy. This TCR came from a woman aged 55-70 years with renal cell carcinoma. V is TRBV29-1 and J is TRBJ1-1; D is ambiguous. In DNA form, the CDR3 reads TGCAGCGTTGATCCTGGACGAGGGAACACTGAAGCTTTCTTT. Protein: CSVDPGRGNTEAFF.